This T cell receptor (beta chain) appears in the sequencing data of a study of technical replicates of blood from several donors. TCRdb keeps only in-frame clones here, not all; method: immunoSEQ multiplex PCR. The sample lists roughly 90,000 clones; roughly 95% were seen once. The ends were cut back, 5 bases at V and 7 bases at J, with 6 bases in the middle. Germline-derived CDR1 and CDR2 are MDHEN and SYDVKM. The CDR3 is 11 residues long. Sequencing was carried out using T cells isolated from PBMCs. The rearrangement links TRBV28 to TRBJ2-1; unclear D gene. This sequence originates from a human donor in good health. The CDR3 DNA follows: TGTGCCAGCAGTGTTGAGAATGAGCAGTTCTTC. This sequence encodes CASSVENEQFF.